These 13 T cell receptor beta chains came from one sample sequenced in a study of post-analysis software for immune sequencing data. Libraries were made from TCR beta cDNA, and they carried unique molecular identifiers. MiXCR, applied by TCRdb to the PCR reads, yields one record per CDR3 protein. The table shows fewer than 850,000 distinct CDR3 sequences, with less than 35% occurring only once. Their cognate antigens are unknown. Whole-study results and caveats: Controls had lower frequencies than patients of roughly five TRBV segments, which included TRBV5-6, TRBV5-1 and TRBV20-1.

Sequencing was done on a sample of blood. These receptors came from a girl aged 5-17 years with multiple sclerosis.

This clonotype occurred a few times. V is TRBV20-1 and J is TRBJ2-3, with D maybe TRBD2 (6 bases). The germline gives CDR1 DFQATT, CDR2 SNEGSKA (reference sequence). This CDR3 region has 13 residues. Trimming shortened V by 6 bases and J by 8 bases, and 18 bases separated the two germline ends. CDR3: CSAPLDSGATQYF. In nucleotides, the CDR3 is TGCAGTGCCCCTCTCGATAGCGGTGCTACGCAGTATTTT.

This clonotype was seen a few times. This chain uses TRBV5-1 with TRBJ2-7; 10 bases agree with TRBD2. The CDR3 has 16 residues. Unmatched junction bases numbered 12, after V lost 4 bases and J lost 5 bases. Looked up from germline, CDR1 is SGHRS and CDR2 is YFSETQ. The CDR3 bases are TGCGCCAGCAGCGACGGCCTTCTAGCGGGAGCCCACGAGCAGTACTTC. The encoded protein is CASSDGLLAGAHEQYF. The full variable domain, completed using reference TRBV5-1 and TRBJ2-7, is KAGVTQTPRYLIKTRGQQVTLSCSPISGHRSVSWYQQTPGQGLQFLFEYFSETQRNKGNFPGRFSGRQFSNSRSEMNVSTLELGDSALYLCASSDGLLAGAHEQYFGPGTRLTVT.

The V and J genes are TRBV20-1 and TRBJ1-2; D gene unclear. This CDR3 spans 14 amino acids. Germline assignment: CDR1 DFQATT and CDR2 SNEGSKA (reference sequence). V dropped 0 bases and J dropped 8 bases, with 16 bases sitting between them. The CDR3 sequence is CSARDFGPHGGYTF. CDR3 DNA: TGCAGTGCTAGAGATTTTGGGCCCCACGGGGGCTACACCTTC.

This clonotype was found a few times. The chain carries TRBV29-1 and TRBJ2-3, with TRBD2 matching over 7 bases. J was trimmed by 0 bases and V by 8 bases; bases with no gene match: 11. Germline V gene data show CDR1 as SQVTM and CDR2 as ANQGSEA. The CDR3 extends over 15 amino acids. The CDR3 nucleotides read TGCAGCACGTGGGGGGGTAGCGGAAGCACAGATACGCAGTATTTT. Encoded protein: CSTWGGSGSTDTQYF.

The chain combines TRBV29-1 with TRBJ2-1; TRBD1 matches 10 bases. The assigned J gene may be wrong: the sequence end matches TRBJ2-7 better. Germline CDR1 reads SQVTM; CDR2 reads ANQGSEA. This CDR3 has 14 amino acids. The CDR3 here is CSVGAGQGWHEQYF. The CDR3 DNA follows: TGCAGCGTTGGAGCGGGACAGGGGTGGCACGAGCAGTACTTC.

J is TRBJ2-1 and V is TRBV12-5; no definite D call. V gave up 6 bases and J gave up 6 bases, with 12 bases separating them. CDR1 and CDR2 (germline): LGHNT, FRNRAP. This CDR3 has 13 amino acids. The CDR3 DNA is TGTGCTAGTGGCCTCCCCCTAGTCAATGAGCAGTTCTTC. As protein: CASGLPLVNEQFF.

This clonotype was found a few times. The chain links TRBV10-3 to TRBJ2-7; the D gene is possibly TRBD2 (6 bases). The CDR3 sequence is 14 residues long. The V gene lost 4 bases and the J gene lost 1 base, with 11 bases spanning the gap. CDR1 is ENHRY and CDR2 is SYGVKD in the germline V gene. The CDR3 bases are TGTGCCATCAGTGGGGGGGAAGGGTCCTACGAGCAGTACTTC. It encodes CAISGGEGSYEQYF.

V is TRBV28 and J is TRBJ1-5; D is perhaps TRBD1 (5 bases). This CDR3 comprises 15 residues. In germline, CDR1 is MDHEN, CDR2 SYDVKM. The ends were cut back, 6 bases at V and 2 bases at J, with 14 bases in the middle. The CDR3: CASSPGRGRNQPQHF. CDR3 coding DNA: TGTGCCAGCAGCCCGGGTCGGGGACGCAATCAGCCCCAGCATTTT.

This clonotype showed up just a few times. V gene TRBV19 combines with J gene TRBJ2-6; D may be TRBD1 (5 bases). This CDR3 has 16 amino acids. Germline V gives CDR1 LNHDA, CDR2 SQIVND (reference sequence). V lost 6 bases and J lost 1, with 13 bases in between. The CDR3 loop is CASSQGLGSGANVLTF. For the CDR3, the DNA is TGTGCCAGTAGCCAGGGATTGGGGTCTGGGGCCAACGTCCTGACTTTC.

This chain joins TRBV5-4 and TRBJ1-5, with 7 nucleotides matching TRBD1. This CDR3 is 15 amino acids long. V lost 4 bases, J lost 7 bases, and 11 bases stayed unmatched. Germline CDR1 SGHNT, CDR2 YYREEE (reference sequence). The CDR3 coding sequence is TGTGCCAGCAGCCAGGGGGGCGTGCGGGGGCAGCCCCAGCATTTT. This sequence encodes CASSQGGVRGQPQHF.

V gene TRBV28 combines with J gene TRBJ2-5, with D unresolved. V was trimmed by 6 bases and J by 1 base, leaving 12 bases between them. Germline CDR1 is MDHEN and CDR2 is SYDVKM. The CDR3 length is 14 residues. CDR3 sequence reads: CASSWTDRQETQYF. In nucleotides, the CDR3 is TGTGCCAGCAGCTGGACCGACCGCCAAGAGACCCAGTACTTC.

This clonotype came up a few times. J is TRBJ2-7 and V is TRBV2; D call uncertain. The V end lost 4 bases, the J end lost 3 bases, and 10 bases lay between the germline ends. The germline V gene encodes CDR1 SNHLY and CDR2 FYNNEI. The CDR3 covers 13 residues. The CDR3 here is CASSGPVGYEQYF. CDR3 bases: TGTGCCAGCAGTGGCCCGGTCGGCTACGAGCAGTACTTC.

In nucleotides, the CDR3 is TGTGCCAGCAGCTTAGTGGGGGGGCGGGAGGCCTACAATGAGCAGTTCTTC. Amino acids: CASSLVGGREAYNEQFF. V is TRBV7-9 and J is TRBJ2-1; 8 bases are shared with TRBD2. The CDR3 extends over 17 amino acids. Germline CDR1 reads SEHNR; CDR2 reads FQNEAQ (reference sequence). The trim removed 1 base at V and 2 bases at J, leaving 7 bases unmatched.